This T cell receptor beta chain is drawn from a study of siplizumab effects on memory and regulatory T cells. This clone appeared a single time. Assayed TCR templates numbered 90,000 to 100,000 for each sample. This table comes from immunoSEQ multiplex PCR, and its TCRdb copy is limited to in-frame clones, with some not included. The sample includes around 97,000 clones, over 90% seen only once; the top ten take about 1.2%. The TCR comes from a human donor in good health. Sequencing was performed on non-Treg CD4+ T cells sorted from blood.

The CDR3 DNA is TGTGCCTGGAGAGCAGGGGTCAATCAGCCCCAGCATTTT. Its protein is CAWRAGVNQPQHF. The chain combines TRBV30 with TRBJ1-5; maybe TRBD1 (6 bases). Germline V gives CDR1 GTSNPN, CDR2 SVGIG (reference sequence). V was pared by 3 bases and J by 3 bases, with 9 bases between. The CDR3 extends over 13 amino acids.